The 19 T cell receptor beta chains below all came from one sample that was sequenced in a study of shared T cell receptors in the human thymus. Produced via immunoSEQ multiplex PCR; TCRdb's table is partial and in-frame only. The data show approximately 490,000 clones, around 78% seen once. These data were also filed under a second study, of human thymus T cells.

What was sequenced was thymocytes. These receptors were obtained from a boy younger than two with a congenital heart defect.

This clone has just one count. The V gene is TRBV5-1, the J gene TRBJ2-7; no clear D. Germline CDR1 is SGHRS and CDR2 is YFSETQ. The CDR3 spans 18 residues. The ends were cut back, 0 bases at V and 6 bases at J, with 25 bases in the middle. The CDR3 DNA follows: TGCGCCAGCAGCTTGGGCAGAATCGAGGCCCCCCTGCTACCCGAGCAGTACTTC. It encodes CASSLGRIEAPLLPEQYF.

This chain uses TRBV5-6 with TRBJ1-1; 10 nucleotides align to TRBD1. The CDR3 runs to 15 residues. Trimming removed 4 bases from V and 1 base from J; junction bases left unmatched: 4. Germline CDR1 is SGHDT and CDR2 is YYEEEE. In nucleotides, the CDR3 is TGTGCCAGCAGCCTCCGGACAGGGGGGAACACTGAAGCTTTCTTT. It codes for CASSLRTGGNTEAFF.

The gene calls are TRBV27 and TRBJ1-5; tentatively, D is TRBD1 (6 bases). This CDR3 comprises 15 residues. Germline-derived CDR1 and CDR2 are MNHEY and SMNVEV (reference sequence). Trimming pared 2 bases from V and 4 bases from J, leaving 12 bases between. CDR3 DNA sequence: TGTGCCAGCAGTTTAAGGCCGAGGGGGAATCAGCCCCAGCATTTT. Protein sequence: CASSLRPRGNQPQHF.

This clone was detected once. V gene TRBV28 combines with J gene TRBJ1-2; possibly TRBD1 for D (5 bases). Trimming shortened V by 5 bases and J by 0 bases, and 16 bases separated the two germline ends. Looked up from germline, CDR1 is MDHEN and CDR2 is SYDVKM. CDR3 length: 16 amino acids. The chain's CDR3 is CASSLHPGQANYGYTF. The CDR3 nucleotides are TGTGCCAGCAGTCTCCATCCAGGACAAGCTAACTATGGCTACACCTTC.

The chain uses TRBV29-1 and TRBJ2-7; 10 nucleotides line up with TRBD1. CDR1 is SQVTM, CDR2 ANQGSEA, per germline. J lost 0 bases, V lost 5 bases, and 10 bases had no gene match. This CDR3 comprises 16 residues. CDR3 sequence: CSVNKMRDRGSYEQYF. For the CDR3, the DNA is TGCAGCGTTAACAAGATGCGGGACAGGGGCTCCTACGAGCAGTACTTC.

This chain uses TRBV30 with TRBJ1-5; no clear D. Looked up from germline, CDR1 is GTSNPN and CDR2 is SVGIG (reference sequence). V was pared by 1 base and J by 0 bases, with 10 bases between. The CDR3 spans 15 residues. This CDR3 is CAWSAQRYSNQPQHF. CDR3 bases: TGTGCCTGGAGTGCACAGCGGTATAGCAATCAGCCCCAGCATTTT.

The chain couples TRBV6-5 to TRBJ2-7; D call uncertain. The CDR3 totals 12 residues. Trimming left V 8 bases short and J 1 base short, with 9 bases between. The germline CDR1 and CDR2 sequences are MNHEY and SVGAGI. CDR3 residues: CASLRSSYEQYF. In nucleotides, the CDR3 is TGTGCCAGCCTACGGAGTTCCTACGAGCAGTACTTC.

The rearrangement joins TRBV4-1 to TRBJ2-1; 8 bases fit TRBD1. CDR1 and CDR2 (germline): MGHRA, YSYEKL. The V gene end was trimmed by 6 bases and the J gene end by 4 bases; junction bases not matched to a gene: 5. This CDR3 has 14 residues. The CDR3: CASRGQGRYNEQFF. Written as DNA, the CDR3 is TGCGCCAGCAGAGGACAGGGTAGGTACAATGAGCAGTTCTTC.

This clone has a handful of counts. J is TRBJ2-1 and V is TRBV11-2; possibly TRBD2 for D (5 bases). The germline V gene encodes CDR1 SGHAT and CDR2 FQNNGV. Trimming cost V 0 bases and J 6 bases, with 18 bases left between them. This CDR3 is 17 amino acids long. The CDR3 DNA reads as TGTGCCAGCAGCTTAGACTTGCAGCGGTCAGAGGCCAATGAGCAGTTCTTC. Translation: CASSLDLQRSEANEQFF.

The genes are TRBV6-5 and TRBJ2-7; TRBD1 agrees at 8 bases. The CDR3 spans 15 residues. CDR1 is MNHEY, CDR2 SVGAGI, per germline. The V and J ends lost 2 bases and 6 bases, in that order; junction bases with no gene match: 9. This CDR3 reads CASSYTDVRGREQYF. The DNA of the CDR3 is TGTGCCAGCAGTTACACGGATGTCAGGGGGCGCGAGCAGTACTTC.

CDR3 in DNA: TGTGCCTGGAGTGTCGGGGGGCCTAAACCCTACACACAAGAGACCCAGTACTTC. Protein sequence: CAWSVGGPKPYTQETQYF. This chain joins TRBV30 and TRBJ2-5; D may be TRBD2 (7 bases). CDR1 GTSNPN and CDR2 SVGIG come from the germline V gene (reference sequence). This CDR3 has 18 residues. V shed 0 bases and J shed 2 bases, with 22 bases lying between them.

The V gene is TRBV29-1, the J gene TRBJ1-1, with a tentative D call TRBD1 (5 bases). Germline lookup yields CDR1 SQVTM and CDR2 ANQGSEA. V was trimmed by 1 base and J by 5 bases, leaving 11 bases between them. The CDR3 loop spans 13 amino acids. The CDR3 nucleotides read TGCAGCGTTGAAGTGACAGAAGAAACTGAAGCTTTCTTT. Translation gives CSVEVTEETEAFF.

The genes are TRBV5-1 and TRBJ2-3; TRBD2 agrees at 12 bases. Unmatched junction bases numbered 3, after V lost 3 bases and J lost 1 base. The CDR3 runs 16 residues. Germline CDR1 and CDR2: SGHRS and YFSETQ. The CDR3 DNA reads TGCGCCAGCAGCTCTGGGACTAGCGGGTGCACAGATACGCAGTATTTT. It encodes CASSSGTSGCTDTQYF.

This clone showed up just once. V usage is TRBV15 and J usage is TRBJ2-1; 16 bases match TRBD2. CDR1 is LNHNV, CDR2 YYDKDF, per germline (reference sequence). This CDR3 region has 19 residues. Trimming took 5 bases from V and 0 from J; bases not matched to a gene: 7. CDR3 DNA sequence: TGTGCCACCAGCTCCCCGGGACTAGCGGGAGGGAGCTCCTACAATGAGCAGTTCTTC. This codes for CATSSPGLAGGSSYNEQFF.

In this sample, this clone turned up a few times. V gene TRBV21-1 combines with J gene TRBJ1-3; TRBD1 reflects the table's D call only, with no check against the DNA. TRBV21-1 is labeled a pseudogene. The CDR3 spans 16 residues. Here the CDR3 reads CASSKIGQSSGNTIYF. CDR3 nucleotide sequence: TGTGCCAGCAGCAAAATAGGACAATCATCTGGAAACACCATATATTTT.

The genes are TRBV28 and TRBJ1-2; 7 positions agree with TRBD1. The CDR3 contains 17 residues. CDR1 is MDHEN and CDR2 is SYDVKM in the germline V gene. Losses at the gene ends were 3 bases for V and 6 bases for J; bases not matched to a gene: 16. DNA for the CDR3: TGTGCCAGCAGTTTCAAGTGCGCAGGGGGGCATGCGGATGGCTACACCTTC. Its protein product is CASSFKCAGGHADGYTF.

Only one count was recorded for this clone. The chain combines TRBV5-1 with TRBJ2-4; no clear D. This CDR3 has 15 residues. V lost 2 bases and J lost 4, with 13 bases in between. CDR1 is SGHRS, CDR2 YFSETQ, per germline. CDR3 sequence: CASSFAQRTKNIQYF. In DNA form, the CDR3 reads TGCGCCAGCAGCTTCGCCCAACGTACTAAAAACATTCAGTACTTC.

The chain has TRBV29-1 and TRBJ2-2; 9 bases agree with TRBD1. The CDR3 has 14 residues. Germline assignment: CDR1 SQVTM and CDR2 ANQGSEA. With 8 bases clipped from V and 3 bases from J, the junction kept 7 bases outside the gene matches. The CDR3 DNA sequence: TGCAGCTTCAGGGACAGGGATGACACCGGGGAGCTGTTTTTT. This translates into CSFRDRDDTGELFF.

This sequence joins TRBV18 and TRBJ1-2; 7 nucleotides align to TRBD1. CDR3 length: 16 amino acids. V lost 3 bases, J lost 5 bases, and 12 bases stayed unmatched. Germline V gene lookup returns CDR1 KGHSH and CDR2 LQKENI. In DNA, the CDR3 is TGTGCCAGCTCACCCCCAGTGAGGGGGCGGTGGTATGGCTACACCTTC. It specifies CASSPPVRGRWYGYTF.